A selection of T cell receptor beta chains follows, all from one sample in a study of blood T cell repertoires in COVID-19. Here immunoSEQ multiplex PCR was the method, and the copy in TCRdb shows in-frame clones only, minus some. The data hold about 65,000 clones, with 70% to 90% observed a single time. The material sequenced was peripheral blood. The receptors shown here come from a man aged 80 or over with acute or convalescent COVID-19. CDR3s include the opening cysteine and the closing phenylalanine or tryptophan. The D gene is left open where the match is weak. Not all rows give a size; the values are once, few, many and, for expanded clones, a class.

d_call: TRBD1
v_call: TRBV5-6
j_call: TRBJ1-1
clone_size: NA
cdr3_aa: CASSLLDRVGTEAFF
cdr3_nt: TGTGCCAGCAGCTTGTTGGACAGGGTGGGTACTGAAGCTTTCTTT

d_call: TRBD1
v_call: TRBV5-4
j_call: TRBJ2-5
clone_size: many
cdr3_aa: CASSLWVTGTQETQYF
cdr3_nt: TGTGCCAGCAGCTTGTGGGTGACAGGGACGCAAGAGACCCAGTACTTC

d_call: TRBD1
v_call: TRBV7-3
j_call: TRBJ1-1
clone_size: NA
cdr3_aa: CASSSGGAGSGTEAFF
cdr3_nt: TGTGCCAGCAGCTCAGGGGGCGCCGGATCGGGCACTGAAGCTTTCTTT

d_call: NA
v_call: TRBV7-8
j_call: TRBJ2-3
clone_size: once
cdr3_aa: CASRGRGSEGDTQYF
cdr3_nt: TGTGCCAGCAGAGGGCGGGGTAGCGAGGGGGATACGCAGTATTTT

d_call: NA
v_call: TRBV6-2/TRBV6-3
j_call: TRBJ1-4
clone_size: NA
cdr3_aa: CASSPTRLDEKLFF
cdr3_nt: TGTGCCAGCAGCCCCACAAGATTGGATGAAAAACTGTTTTTT

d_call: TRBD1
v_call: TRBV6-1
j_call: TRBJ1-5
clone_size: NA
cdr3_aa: CASSELGQGRGQPQHF
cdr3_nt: TGTGCCAGCAGTGAACTGGGACAGGGACGGGGTCAGCCCCAGCATTTT

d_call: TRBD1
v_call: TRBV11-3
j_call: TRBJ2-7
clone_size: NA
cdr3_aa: CASSMGQDYEQYF
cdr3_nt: TGTGCCAGCAGCATGGGACAGGACTACGAGCAGTACTTC

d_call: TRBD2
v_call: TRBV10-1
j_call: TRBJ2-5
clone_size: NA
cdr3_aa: CASSEVAGLETQYF
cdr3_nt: TGCGCCAGCAGTGAGGTAGCGGGCCTGGAGACCCAGTACTTC

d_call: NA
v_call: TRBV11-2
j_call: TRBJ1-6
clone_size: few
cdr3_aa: CASSLRAAGSSPLHF
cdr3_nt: TGTGCCAGCAGCCTTAGGGCTGCGGGTAGTTCACCCCTCCACTTT

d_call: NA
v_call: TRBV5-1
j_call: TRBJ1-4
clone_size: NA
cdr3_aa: CASSMAPGSEKLFF
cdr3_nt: TGCGCCAGCAGCATGGCCCCGGGGTCTGAAAAACTGTTTTTT

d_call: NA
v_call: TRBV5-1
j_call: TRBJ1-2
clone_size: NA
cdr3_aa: CASSNSGMNYGYTF
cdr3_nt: TGCGCCAGCAGCAACTCCGGGATGAACTATGGCTACACCTTC

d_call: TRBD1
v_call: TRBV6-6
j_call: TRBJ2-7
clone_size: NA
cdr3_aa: CATTPTTGGNEQYF
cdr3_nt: TGTGCCACGACACCCACGACAGGGGGGAACGAGCAGTACTTC

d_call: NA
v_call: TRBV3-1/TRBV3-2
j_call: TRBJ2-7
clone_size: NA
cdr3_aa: CASSPTDSSYEQYF
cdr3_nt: TGTGCCAGCAGCCCGACTGATTCCTCCTACGAGCAGTACTTC

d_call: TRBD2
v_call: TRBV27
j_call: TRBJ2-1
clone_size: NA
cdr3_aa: CASRPARLARDNEQFF
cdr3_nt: TGTGCCAGCAGACCGGCCCGACTAGCGCGGGACAATGAGCAGTTCTTC

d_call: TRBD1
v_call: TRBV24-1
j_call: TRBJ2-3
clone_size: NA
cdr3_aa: CATSDRPGQSTDTQYF
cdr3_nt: TGTGCCACCAGTGATCGGCCGGGACAGAGCACAGATACGCAGTATTTT

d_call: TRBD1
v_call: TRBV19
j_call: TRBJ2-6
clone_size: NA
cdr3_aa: CATTAGGSGANVLTF
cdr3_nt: TGTGCCACTACTGCAGGGGGCTCTGGGGCCAACGTCCTGACTTTC

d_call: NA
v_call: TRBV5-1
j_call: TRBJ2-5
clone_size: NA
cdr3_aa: CASSPEGRGETQYF
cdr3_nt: TGCGCCAGCAGCCCAGAGGGGCGGGGTGAGACCCAGTACTTC

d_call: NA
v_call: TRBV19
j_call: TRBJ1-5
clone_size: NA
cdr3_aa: CASSIISGDNQPQHF
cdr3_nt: TGTGCCAGTAGTATTATTTCAGGTGATAATCAGCCCCAGCATTTT

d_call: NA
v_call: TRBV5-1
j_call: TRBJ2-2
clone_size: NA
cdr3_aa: CASSLLEGELFF
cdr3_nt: TGCGCCAGCAGCTTGCTGGAGGGGGAGCTGTTTTTT

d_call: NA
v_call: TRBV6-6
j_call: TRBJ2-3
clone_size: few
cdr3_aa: CASSFSGDTQYF
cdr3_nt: TGTGCCAGCAGTTTCAGCGGGGATACGCAGTATTTT

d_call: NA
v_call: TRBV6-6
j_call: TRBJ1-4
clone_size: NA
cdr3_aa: CASSSADEKLFF
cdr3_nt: TGTGCCAGCTCCAGTGCCGATGAAAAACTGTTTTTT

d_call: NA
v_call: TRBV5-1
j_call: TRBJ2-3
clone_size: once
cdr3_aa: CASSLARGSPGTDTQYF
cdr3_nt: TGCGCCAGCAGCTTGGCCCGGGGTAGCCCCGGCACAGATACGCAGTATTTT

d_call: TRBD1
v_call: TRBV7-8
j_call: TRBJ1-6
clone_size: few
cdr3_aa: CASSFLETGAAYNSPLHF
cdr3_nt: TGTGCCAGCAGCTTCCTAGAAACAGGGGCTGCCTATAATTCACCCCTCCACTTT

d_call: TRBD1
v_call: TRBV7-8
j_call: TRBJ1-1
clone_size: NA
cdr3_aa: CASSLRQGPLGFEAFF
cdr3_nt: TGTGCCAGCAGCCTAAGACAGGGGCCGTTGGGTTTTGAAGCTTTCTTT

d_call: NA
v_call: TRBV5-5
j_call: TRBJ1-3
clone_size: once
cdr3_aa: CASSVGGAGNTIYF
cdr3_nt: TGTGCCAGCAGCGTGGGGGGGGCTGGAAACACCATATATTTT

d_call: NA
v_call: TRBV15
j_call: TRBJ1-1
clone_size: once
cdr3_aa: CATSRAGLGNTEAFF
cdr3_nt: TGTGCCACCAGCAGAGCCGGGTTAGGGAACACTGAAGCTTTCTTT

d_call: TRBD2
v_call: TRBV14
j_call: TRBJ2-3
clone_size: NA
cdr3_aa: CASSQEGLAGVADTQYF
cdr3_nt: TGTGCCAGCAGCCAAGAGGGACTAGCGGGGGTGGCAGATACGCAGTATTTT

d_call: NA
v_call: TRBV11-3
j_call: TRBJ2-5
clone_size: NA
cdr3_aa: CASSLVATSETQYF
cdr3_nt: TGTGCCAGCAGCTTAGTGGCGACATCGGAGACCCAGTACTTC

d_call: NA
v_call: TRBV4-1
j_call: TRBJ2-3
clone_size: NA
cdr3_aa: CASSQTSTDTQYF
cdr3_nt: TGCGCCAGCAGCCAGACATCAACAGATACGCAGTATTTT

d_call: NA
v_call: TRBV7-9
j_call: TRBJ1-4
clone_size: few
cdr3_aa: CASSMGHSNEKLFF
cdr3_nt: TGTGCCAGCAGTATGGGACACTCAAATGAAAAACTGTTTTTT

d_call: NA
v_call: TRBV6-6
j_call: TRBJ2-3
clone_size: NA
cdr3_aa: CASSFEVGSLTW
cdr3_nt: TGTGCCAGCAGTTTTGAGGTTGGCAGCTTAACCTGG

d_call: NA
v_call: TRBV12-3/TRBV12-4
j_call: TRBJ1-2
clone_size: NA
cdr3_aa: CASSSSVDGYTF
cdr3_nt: TGTGCCAGCAGTTCCTCGGTGGATGGCTACACCTTC

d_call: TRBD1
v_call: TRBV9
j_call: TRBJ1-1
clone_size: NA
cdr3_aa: CASSAGTVTEAFF
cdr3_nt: TGTGCCAGCAGCGCGGGGACAGTCACTGAAGCTTTCTTT